Presented here are 9 T cell receptor beta chains from one specimen sequenced in a study of T cells in Graves' hyperthyroidism and ophthalmopathy. Amplification targeted TCR beta CDR3 regions from RNA transcripts. The HTBI primer set drove a first-round RT-PCR of the TCR CDR3. TCRdb re-analysed the multiplex PCR reads in MiXCR, keeping a single row per CDR3 protein. The sample contains approximately 480,000 distinct CDR3 sequences, under 25% of which appear only once. The sequencing sample was made of blood. Receptor source: a man between 18 and 35 years old with Graves' hyperthyroidism.

The chain recombines TRBV12-3 or TRBV12-4 with TRBJ1-2; TRBD1 aligns across 10 bases. The CDR3 is 13 residues long. Trimming cost V 6 bases and J 8 bases; bases outside gene matches: 6. The CDR3 DNA is TGTGCCAGCAGACTAGGGACAGGGGAGGGCTACACCTTC. This encodes CASRLGTGEGYTF.

Only one count was recorded for this clonotype. The J gene is TRBJ2-7, the V gene TRBV6-2 or TRBV6-3, with D tentatively TRBD2 (5 bases). The CDR3 has 12 amino acids. CDR1 and CDR2 (germline): MNHEY, SVGEGT. The ends were cut back, 8 bases at V and 0 bases at J, with 8 bases in the middle. The CDR3 nucleotides read TGTGCCAGCGCGAGCGGCTCCTACGAGCAGTACTTC. It is translated as CASASGSYEQYF.

This sequence joins TRBV2 and TRBJ1-5; D is ambiguous. V was trimmed by 4 bases and J by 4 bases, leaving 8 bases between them. The CDR3 runs 13 residues. The germline V gene encodes CDR1 SNHLY and CDR2 FYNNEI. The CDR3 coding sequence is TGTGCCAGCAGTGGGGCCCGAAATCAGCCCCAGCATTTT. Translating it yields CASSGARNQPQHF.

Points on this clonotype: This sequence may be a read error, since a much larger clone differs from it by one base. The V gene is TRBV29-1, the J gene TRBJ2-5; unclear D gene. Trimming left V 1 base short and J 5 bases short, with 14 bases between. This CDR3 is built from 14 residues. CDR1 is SQVTM, CDR2 ANQGSEA, per germline. CDR3 in amino acids: CSVEAVDYRETQYF. In DNA, the CDR3 is TGCAGCGTTGAAGCGGTAGATTACCGGGAGACCCAGTACTTC. The variable domain in full, completed from reference TRBV29-1 and TRBJ2-5, reads SAVISQKPSRDICQRGTSLTIQCQVDSQVTMMFWYRQQPGQSLTLIATANQGSEATYESGFVIDKFPISRPNLTFSTLTVSNMSPEDSSIYLCSVEAVDYRETQYFGPGTRLLVL.

Ten or more counts support this clonotype. The junction shows a germline mismatch at one end, possibly a read error. V and J are TRBV28 and TRBJ2-4, with TRBD1 identical over 7 bases. In germline, CDR1 is MDHEN, CDR2 SYDVKM. The CDR3 extends over 20 amino acids. Written as DNA, the CDR3 is TGTGCCAGCAGACCAGGCCGGGACAGATCCCCTACCAGGCAGAAAAACATTAAGTACTTC. Protein: CASRPGRDRSPTRQKNIKYF.

This sequence joins TRBV20-1 and TRBJ1-2; a possible D gene is TRBD1 (6 bases). CDR1 and CDR2 from the germline V gene are DFQATT and SNEGSKA (reference sequence). The CDR3 loop spans 14 amino acids. Between the trimmed V and J ends, which lost 3 bases and 4 bases, there was a span of 15 bases. The CDR3 here is CSARTGQSAYGYTF. In DNA form, the CDR3 reads TGCAGTGCTAGGACAGGACAGTCGGCCTATGGCTACACCTTC.

This clonotype came up once. The chain recombines TRBV30 with TRBJ1-5; D gene ambiguous. V lost 2 bases to trimming and J lost 4 bases, with 9 bases between them. The CDR3 sequence is 13 residues long. Germline CDR1 GTSNPN, CDR2 SVGIG (reference sequence). The CDR3 bases are TGTGCCTGGAGTAGACGATTTAATCAGCCCCAGCATTTT. It translates to CAWSRRFNQPQHF.

This clonotype was counted ten times or more. The J gene is TRBJ1-2, the V gene TRBV6-1, with 11 bases fitting TRBD1. The CDR3 totals 13 residues. Germline V CDR1 and CDR2: MNHNS, SASEGT. The J segment lost 6 bases and the V segment lost 8 bases, leaving 5 bases of the junction unmatched. CDR3 region: CASRGQGADGYTF. The CDR3 DNA reads as TGTGCCAGCCGAGGACAGGGGGCGGATGGCTACACCTTC.

The rearrangement joins TRBV11-2 to TRBJ2-7; the match to TRBD2 covers 11 bases. Looked up from germline, CDR1 is SGHAT and CDR2 is FQNNGV. The CDR3 covers 15 residues. J was trimmed by 5 bases and V by 2 bases; bases with no gene match: 5. The CDR3 reads CASSLYIAGGHEQYF. The CDR3 DNA is TGTGCCAGCAGCTTATATATAGCGGGGGGGCACGAGCAGTACTTC.